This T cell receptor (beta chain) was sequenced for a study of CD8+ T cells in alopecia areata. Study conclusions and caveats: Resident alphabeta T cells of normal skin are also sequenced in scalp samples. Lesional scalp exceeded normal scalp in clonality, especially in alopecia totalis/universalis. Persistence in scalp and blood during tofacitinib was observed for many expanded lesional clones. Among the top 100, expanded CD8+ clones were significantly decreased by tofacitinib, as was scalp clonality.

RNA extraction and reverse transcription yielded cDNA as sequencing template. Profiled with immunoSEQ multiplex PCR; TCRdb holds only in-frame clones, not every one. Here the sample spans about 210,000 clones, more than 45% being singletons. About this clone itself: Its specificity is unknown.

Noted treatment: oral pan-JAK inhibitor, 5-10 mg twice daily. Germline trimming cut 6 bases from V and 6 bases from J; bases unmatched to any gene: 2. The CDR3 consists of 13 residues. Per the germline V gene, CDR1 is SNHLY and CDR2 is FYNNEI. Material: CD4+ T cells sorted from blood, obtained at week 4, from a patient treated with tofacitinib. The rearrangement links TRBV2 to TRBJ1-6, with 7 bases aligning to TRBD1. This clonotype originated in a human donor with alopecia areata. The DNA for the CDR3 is TGTGCCAGCAGCACAGGGGTTAATTCACCCCTCCACTTT. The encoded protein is CASSTGVNSPLHF.